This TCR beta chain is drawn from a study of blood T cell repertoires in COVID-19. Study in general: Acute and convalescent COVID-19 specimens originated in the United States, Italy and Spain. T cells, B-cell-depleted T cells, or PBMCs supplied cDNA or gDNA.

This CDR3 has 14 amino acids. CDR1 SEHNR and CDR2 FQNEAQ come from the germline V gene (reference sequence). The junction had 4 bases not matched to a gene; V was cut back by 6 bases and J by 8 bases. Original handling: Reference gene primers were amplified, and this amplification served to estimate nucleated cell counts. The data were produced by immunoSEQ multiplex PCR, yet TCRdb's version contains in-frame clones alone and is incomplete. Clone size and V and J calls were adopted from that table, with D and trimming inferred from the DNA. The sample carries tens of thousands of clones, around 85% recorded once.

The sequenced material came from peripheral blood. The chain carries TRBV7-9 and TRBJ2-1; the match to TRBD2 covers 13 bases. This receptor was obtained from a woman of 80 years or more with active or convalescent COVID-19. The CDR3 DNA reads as TGTGCCAGCAGTTTCACTAGCGGGGGGGATGAGCAGTTCTTC. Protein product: CASSFTSGGDEQFF.